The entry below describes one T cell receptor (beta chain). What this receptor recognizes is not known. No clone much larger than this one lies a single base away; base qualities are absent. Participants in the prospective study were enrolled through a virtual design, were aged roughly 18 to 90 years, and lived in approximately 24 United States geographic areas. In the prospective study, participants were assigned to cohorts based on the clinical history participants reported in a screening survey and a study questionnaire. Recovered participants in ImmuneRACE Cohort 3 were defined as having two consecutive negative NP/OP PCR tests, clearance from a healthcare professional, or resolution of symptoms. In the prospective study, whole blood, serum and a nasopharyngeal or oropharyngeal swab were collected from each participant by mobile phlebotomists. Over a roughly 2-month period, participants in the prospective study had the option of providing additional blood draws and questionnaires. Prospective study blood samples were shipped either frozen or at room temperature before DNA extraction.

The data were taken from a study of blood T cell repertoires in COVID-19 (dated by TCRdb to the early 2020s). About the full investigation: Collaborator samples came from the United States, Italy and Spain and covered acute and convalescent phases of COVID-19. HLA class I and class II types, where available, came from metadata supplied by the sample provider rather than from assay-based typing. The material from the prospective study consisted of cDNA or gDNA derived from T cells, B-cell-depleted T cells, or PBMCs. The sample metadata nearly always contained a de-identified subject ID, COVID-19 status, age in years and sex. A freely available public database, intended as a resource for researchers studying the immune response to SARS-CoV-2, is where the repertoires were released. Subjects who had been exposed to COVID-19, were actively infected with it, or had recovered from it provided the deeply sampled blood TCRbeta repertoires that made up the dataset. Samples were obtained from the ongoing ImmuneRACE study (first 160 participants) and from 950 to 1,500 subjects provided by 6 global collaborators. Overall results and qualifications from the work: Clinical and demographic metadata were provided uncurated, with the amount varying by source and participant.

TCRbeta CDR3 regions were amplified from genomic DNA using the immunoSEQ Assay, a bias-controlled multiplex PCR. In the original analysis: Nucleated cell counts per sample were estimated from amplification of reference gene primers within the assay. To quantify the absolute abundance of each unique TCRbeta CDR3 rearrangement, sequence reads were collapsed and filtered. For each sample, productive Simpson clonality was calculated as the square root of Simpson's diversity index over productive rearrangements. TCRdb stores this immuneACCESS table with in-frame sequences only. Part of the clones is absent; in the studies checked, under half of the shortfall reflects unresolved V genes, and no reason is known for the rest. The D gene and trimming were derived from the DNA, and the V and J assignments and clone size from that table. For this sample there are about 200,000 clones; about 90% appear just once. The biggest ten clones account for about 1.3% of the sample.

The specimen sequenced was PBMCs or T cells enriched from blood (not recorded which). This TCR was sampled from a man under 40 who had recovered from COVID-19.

The CDR3 reads as follows: CAWDFGGSGETQYF. The sequenced DNA is TGTGCCTGGGATTTCGGTGGGAGCGGTGAGACCCAGTACTTC. The chain links TRBV30 with TRBJ2-5; perhaps TRBD2 is the D gene, with 5 bases matching. In the germline V gene (reference sequence), CDR1 corresponds to GTSNPN and CDR2 to SVGIG. Reading from cysteine to phenylalanine, the CDR3 counts 14 amino acids. Left in the record is the CDR3 DNA by itself, 42 bases read in frame from the first base. The V and J ends are trimmed by 5 bases and 5 bases, leaving 18 bases between them.